These 3 T cell receptor beta chains share one sample of origin, sequenced in a study of cytomegalovirus exposure and HLA in healthy donors. Primers included in the PCR were 60 Vbeta and 13 Jbeta primers. Libraries were prepared by immunoSEQ multiplex PCR; TCRdb keeps only in-frame clonotypes and omits some of them. The top ten clones hold around 9.1% of a sample with 160,000 or so clones, around 80% of them seen once. The sequencing sample was made of PBMCs. Receptors were obtained from a male donor in good health and CMV-seropositive.

The V gene is TRBV2, the J gene TRBJ2-7; D may be TRBD1 (6 bases). Per germline, CDR1 SNHLY and CDR2 FYNNEI. V lost 6 bases and J 2 bases, leaving 17 bases between the germline ends. The CDR3 totals 15 residues. CDR3 sequence reads: CASRERGQNTYEQYF. As DNA, the CDR3 is TGTGCCAGCAGGGAAAGAGGACAGAACACCTACGAGCAGTACTTC. The variable domain in full, completed from reference TRBV2 and TRBJ2-7, reads EPEVTQTPSHQVTQMGQEVILRCVPISNHLYFYWYRQILGQKVEFLVSFYNNEISEKSEIFDDQFSVERPDGSNFTLKIRSTKLEDSAMYFCASRERGQNTYEQYFGPGTRLTVT.

The J gene is TRBJ1-1, the V gene TRBV7-9; D may be TRBD1 (5 bases). V was cut by 5 bases and J by 1 base, with 8 bases left in between. The CDR3 has 13 residues. Germline CDR1 is SEHNR and CDR2 is FQNEAQ (reference sequence). The CDR3 loop is CASSRQTNTEAFF. CDR3 coding DNA: TGTGCCAGCAGCCGACAGACGAACACTGAAGCTTTCTTT.

V gene TRBV28 combines with J gene TRBJ1-2, with TRBD1 identical over 8 bases. Germline V gene data show CDR1 as MDHEN and CDR2 as SYDVKM. The V gene end was trimmed by 6 bases and the J gene end by 5 bases; junction bases not matched to a gene: 5. The CDR3 sequence is 13 residues long. The CDR3 DNA reads TGTGCCAGCAGCTTGGACAGGGAATATGGCTACACCTTC. This translates into CASSLDREYGYTF.